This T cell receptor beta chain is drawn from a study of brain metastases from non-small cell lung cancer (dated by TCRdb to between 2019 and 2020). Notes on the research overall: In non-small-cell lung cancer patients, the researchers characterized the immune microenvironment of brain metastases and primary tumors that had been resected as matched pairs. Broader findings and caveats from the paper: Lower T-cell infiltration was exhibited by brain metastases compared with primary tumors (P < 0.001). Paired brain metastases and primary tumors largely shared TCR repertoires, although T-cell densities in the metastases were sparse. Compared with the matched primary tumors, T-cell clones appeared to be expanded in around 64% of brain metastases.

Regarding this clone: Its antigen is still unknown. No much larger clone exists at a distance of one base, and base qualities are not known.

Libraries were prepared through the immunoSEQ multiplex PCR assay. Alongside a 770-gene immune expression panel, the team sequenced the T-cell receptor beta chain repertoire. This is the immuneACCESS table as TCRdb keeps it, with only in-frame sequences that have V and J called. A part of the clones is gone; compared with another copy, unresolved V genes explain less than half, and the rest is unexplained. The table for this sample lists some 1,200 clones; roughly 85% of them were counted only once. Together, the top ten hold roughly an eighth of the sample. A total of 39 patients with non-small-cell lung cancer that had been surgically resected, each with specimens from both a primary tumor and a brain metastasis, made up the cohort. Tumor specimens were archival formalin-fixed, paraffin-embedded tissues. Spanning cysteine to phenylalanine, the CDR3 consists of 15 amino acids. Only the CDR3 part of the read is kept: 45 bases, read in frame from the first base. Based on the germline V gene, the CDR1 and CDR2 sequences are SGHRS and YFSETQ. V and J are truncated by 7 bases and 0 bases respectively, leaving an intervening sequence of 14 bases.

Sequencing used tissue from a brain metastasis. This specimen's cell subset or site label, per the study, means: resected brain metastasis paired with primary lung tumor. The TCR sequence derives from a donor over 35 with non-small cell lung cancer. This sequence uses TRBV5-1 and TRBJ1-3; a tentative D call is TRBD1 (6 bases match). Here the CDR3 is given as CASGKGQSSGNTIYF. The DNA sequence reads TGCGCCAGCGGCAAAGGACAGAGCTCTGGAAACACCATATATTTT.